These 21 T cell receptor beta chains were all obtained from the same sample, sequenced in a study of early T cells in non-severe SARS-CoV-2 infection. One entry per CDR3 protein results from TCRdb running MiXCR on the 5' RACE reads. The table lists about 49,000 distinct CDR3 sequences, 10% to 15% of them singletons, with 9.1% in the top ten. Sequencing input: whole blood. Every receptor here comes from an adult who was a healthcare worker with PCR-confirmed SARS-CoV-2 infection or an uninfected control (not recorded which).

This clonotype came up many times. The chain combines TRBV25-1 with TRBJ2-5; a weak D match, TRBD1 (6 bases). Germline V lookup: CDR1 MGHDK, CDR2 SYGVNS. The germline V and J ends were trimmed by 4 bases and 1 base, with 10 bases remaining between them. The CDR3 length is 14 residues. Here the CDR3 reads CASSGWTAQETQYF. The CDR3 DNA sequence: TGTGCCAGCAGTGGCTGGACAGCCCAAGAGACCCAGTACTTC.

CDR3 bases: TGTGCCAGCAGTTTAGCAGGGGGGTACGAGCAGTACTTC. It is translated as CASSLAGGYEQYF. The genes are TRBV27 and TRBJ2-7, with D perhaps TRBD1 (7 bases). This CDR3 comprises 13 residues. Looked up from germline, CDR1 is MNHEY and CDR2 is SMNVEV (reference sequence). V lost 2 bases and J 4 bases, leaving 9 bases between the germline ends.

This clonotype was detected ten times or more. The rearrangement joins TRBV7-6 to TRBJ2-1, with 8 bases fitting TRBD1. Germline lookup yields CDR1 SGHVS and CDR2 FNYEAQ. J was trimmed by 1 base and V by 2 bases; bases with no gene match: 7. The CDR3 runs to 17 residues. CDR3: CASSLSVGQGSYNEQFF. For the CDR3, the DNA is TGTGCCAGCAGCTTAAGTGTCGGACAGGGATCCTACAATGAGCAGTTCTTC.

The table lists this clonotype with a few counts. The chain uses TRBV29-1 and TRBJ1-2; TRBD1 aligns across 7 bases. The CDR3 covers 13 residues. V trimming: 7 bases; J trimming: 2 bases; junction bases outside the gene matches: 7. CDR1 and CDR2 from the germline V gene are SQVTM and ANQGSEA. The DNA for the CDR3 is TGCAGCGCTCCGGGACAGAAAAACTATGGCTACACCTTC. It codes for CSAPGQKNYGYTF.

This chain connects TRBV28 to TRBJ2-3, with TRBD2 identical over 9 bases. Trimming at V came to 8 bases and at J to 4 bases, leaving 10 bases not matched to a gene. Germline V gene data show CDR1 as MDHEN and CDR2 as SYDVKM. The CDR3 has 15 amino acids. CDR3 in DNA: TGTGCCAGCTCCCTTCGGGTAGCGGGGGCAGATACGCAGTATTTT. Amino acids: CASSLRVAGADTQYF.

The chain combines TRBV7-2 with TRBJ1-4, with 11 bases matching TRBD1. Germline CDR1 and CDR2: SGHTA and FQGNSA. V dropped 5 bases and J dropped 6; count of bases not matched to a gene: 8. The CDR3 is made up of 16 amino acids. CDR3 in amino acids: CASSPRDRGSHEKLFF. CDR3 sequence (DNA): TGTGCCAGCAGCCCCCGGGACAGGGGGTCGCATGAAAAACTGTTTTTT.

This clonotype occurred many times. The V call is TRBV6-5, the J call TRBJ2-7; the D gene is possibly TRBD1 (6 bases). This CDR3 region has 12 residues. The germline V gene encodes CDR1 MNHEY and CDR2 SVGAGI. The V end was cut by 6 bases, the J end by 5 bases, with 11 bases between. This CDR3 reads CASSLQGDEQYF. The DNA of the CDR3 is TGTGCCAGCAGCCTACAGGGAGACGAGCAGTACTTC.

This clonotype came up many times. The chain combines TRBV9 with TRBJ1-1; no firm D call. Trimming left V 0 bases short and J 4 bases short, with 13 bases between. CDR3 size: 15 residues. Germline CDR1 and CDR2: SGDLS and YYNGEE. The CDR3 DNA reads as TGTGCCAGCAGCGTAGACAACCGTTTGGCCACTGAAGCTTTCTTT. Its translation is CASSVDNRLATEAFF.

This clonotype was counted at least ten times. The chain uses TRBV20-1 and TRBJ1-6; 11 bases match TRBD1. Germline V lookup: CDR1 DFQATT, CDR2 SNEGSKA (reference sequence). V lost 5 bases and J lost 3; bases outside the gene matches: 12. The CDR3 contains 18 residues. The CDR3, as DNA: TGCAGTGCTGGTCCTCGGGACAGGGGGATGGTCTATAATTCACCCCTCCACTTT. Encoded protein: CSAGPRDRGMVYNSPLHF.

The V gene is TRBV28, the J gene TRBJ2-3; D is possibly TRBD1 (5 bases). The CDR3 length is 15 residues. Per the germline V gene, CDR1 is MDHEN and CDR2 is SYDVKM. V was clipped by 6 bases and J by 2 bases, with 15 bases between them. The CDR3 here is CASSPPWGHTDTQYF. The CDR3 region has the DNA TGTGCCAGCAGCCCCCCGTGGGGCCACACAGATACGCAGTATTTT.

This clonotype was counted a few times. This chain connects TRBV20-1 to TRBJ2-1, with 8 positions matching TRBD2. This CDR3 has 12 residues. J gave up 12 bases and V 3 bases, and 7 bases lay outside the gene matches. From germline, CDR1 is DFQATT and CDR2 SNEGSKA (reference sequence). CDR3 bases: TGCAGTGCTAGCGGGAGGGCCGTTGGGCAGTTCTTC. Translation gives CSASGRAVGQFF.

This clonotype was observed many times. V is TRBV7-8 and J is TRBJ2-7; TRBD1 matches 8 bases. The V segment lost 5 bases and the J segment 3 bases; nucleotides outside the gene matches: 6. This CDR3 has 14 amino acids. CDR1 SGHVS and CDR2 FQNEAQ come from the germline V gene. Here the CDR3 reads CASSLEGQGYEQYF. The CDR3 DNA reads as TGTGCCAGCAGCCTGGAAGGACAGGGCTACGAGCAGTACTTC.

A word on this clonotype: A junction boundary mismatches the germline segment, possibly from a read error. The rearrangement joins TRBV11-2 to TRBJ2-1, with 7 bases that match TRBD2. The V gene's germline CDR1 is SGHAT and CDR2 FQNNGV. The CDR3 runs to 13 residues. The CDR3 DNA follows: TGTGCCAGCACCCGCTGGGAGCGGGGCGAGCCGTTCTTC. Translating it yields CASTRWERGEPFF. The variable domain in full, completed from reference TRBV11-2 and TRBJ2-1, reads EAGVAQSPRYKIIEKRQSVAFWCNPISGHATLYWYQQILGQGPKLLIQFQNNGVVDDSQLPKDRFSAERLKGVDSTLKIQPAKLEDSAVYLCASTRWERGEPFFGPGTRLTVL.

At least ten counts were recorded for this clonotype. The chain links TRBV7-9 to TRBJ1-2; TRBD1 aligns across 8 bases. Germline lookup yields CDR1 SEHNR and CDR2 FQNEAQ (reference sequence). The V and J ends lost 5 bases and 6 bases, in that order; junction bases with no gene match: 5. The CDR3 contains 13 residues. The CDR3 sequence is CASSNDRGHGYTF. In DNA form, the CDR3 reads TGTGCCAGCAGCAACGACAGGGGTCATGGCTACACCTTC.

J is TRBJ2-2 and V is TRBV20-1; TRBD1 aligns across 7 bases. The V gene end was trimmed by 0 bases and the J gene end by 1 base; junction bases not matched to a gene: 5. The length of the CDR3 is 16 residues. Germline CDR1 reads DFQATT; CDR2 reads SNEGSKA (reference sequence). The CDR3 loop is CSARERQGMNTGELFF. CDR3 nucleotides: TGCAGTGCTAGAGAGAGACAGGGAATGAACACCGGGGAGCTGTTTTTT.

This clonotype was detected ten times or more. CDR3 DNA sequence: TGTGCCAGCAGCCCTCTCCCGGGACAGGGGCTTGGGGCCAACGTCCTGACTTTC. Protein product: CASSPLPGQGLGANVLTF. The chain couples TRBV7-2 to TRBJ2-6, with 10 positions matching TRBD1. J was trimmed by 3 bases and V by 5 bases; bases with no gene match: 10. Germline V gene data show CDR1 as SGHTA and CDR2 as FQGNSA. The CDR3 runs 18 residues.

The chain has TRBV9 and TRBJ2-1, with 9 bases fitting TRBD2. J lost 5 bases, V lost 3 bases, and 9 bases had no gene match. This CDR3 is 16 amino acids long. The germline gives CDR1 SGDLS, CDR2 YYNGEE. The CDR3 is CASSAPRSGGHNEQFF. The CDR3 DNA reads TGTGCCAGCAGCGCGCCAAGGAGCGGGGGGCACAATGAGCAGTTCTTC. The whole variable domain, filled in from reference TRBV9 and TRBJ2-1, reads DSGVTQTPKHLITATGQRVTLRCSPRSGDLSVYWYQQSLDQGLQFLIQYYNGEERAKGNILERFSAQQFPDLHSELNLSSLELGDSALYFCASSAPRSGGHNEQFFGPGTRLTVL.

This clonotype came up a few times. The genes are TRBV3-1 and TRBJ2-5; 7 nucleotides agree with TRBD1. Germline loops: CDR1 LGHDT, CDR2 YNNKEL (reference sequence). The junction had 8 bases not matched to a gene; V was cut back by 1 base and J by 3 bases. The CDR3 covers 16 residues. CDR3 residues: CASSQGRRGFEETQYF. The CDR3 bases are TGTGCCAGCAGCCAAGGGCGCAGGGGGTTCGAAGAGACCCAGTACTTC.

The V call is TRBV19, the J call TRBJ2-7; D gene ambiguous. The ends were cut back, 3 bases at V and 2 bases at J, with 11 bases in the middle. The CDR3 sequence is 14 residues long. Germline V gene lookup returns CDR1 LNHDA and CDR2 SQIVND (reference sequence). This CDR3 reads CASSIIGRTYEQYF. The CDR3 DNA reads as TGTGCCAGTAGTATTATCGGCAGAACCTACGAGCAGTACTTC.

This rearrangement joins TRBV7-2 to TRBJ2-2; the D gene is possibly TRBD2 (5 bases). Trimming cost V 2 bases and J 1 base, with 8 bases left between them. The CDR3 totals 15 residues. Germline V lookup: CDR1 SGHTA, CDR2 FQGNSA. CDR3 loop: CASSLTSLNTGELFF. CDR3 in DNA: TGTGCCAGCAGCTTAACTAGTTTGAACACCGGGGAGCTGTTTTTT.

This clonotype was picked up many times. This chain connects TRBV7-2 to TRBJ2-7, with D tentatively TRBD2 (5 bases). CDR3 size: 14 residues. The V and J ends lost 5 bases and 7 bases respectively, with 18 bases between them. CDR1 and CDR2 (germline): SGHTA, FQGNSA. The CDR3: CASSPGIRPGEQYF. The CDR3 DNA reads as TGTGCCAGCAGCCCCGGGATACGACCGGGGGAGCAGTACTTC.